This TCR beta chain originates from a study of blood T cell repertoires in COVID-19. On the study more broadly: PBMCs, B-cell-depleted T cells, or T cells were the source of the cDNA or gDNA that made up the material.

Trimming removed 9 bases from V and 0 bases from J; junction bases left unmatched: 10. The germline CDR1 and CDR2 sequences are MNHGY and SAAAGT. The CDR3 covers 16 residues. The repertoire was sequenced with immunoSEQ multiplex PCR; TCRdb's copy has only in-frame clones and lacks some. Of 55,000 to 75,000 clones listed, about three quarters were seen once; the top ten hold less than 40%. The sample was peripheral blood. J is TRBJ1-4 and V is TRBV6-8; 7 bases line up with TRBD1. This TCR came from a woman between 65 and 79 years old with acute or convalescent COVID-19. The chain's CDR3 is CASGPGQAATNEKLFF. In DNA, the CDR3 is TGTGCCAGTGGTCCTGGACAGGCGGCAACTAATGAAAAACTGTTTTTT.